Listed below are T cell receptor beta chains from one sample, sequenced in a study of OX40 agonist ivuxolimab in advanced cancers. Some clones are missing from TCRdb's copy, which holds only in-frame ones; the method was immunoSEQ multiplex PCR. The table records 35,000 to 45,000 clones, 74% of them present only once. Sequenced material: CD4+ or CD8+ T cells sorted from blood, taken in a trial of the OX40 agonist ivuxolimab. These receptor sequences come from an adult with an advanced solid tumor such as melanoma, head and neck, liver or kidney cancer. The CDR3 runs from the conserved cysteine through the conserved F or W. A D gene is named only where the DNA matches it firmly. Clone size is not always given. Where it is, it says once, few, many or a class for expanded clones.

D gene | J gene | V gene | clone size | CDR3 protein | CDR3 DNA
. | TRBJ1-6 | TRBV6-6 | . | CATPTGAAYNSPLHF | TGTGCCACCCCGACAGGAGCCGCCTATAATTCACCCCTCCACTTT
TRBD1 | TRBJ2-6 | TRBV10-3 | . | CAIRPVRGHNTTGANVLTF | TGTGCCATCAGGCCTGTCAGGGGGCATAATACGACTGGGGCCAACGTCCTGACTTTC
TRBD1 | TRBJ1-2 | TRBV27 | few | CASSTRGLGYGYTF | TGTGCCAGCAGTACCAGGGGGCTCGGCTATGGCTACACCTTC
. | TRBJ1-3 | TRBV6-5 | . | CASSYSGGTGNTIYF | TGTGCCAGCAGTTACTCGGGGGGAACTGGAAACACCATATATTTT
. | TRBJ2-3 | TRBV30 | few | CAWSVFIGEPLTDTQYF | TGTGCCTGGAGTGTATTTATTGGGGAACCTCTCACAGATACGCAGTATTTT
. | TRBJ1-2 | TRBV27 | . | CASSLKGGYGYTF | TGTGCCAGCAGTTTAAAAGGGGGGTATGGCTACACCTTC
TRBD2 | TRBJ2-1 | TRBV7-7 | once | CASSPRLALTYNEQFF | TGTGCCAGCAGCCCCCGACTAGCGTTAACCTACAATGAGCAGTTCTTC
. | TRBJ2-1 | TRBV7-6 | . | CASSQKGSNYNEQFF | TGTGCCAGCAGCCAAAAGGGGAGCAATTACAATGAGCAGTTCTTC
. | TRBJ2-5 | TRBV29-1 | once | CSAELVLETQYF | TGCAGCGCAGAACTAGTTTTGGAGACCCAGTACTTC
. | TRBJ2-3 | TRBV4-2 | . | CASSQVTDTDTQYF | TGTGCCAGCAGCCAGGTGACTGACACAGATACGCAGTATTTT
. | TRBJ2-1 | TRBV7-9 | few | CASSLRYEQFF | TGTGCCAGCAGCTTACGCTATGAGCAGTTCTTC
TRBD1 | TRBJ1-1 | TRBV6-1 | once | CASRGTGEGTEAFF | TGTGCCAGCAGAGGAACAGGGGAGGGCACTGAAGCTTTCTTT
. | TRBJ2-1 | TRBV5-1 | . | CASSLVMGEQFF | TGCGCCAGCAGCTTGGTGATGGGTGAGCAGTTCTTC
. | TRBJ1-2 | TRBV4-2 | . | CASSQDWANYGYTF | TGTGCCAGCAGCCAAGATTGGGCTAACTATGGCTACACCTTC
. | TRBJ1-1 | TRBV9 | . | CASSASTNTEAFF | TGTGCCAGCAGCGCCTCCACGAACACTGAAGCTTTCTTT
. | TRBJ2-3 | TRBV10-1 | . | CASSEGVSTDTQYF | TGCGCCAGCAGTGAAGGGGTTAGCACAGATACGCAGTATTTT
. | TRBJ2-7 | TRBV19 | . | CASSKQVGTYEQYF | TGTGCCAGTAGTAAACAGGTCGGGACCTACGAGCAGTACTTC
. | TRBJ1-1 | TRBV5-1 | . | CASSLKDGTEAFF | TGCGCCAGCAGCTTGAAGGACGGGACTGAAGCTTTCTTT
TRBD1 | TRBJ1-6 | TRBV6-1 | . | CASSEARQGNSPLHF | TGTGCCAGCAGTGAAGCGCGACAGGGGAATTCACCCCTCCACTTT
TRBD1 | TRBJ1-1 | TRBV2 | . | CASRYLQGATEAFF | TGTGCCAGCAGGTACCTTCAGGGGGCCACTGAAGCTTTCTTT
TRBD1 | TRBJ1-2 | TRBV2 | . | CASSESAGGYGYTF | TGTGCCAGCAGTGAGTCGGCAGGGGGCTATGGCTACACCTTC
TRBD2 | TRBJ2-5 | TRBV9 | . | CASSVMTSGGAETQYF | TGTGCCAGCAGCGTCATGACTAGCGGGGGGGCAGAGACCCAGTACTTC
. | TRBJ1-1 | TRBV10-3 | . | CAISVFLNTEAFF | TGTGCCATCAGTGTGTTTTTGAACACTGAAGCTTTCTTT
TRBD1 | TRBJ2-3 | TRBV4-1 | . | CASSSDRGTDTQYF | TGCGCCAGCAGCTCTGACAGGGGAACAGATACGCAGTATTTT
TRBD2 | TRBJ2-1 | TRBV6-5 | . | CASSSSGGPNNEQFF | TGTGCCAGCAGTTCTAGCGGGGGGCCAAACAATGAGCAGTTCTTC
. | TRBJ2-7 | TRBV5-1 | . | CASSFAGQSYEQYF | TGCGCCAGCAGCTTTGCCGGACAGTCTTACGAGCAGTACTTC
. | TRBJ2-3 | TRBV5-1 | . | CASPRGDRATDTQYF | TGCGCCAGCCCACGGGGGGACAGAGCCACAGATACGCAGTATTTT
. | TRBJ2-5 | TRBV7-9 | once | CASSLAKLGGETQYF | TGTGCCAGCAGCTTAGCGAAGTTGGGTGGGGAGACCCAGTACTTC
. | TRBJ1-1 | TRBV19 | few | CASRRGAGTEAFF | TGTGCCAGTAGACGAGGGGCGGGAACTGAAGCTTTCTTT
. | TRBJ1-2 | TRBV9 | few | CASSESPKRAYGYTF | TGTGCCAGCAGCGAGAGCCCGAAAAGGGCCTATGGCTACACCTTC
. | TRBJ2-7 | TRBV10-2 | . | CASRDKLYEQYF | TGCGCCAGCAGGGACAAACTCTACGAGCAGTACTTC
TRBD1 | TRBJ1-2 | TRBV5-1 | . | CASSLVAGTGYVFGGRGYTF | TGCGCCAGCAGCTTGGTAGCCGGGACAGGGTACGTTTTCGGCGGTCGTGGCTACACCTTC
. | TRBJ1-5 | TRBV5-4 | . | CASSLGGQTNQPQHF | TGTGCCAGCAGCTTGGGTGGACAGACCAATCAGCCCCAGCATTTT
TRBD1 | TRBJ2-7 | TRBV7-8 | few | CASRSRTGAYEQYF | TGTGCCAGCAGATCACGGACAGGGGCCTACGAGCAGTACTTC
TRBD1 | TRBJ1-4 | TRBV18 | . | CASSSYGQGNEKLFF | TGTGCCAGCTCCTCATACGGACAGGGGAATGAAAAACTGTTTTTT
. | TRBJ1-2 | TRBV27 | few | CASSFWGGGYTF | TGTGCCAGCAGTTTTTGGGGCGGGGGCTACACCTTC
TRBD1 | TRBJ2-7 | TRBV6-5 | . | CASSPGQGGFHEQYF | TGTGCCAGCAGTCCGGGACAGGGGGGATTCCACGAGCAGTACTTC
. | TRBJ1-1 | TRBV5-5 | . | CASSFSPTVNTEAFF | TGTGCCAGCAGCTTCAGTCCCACAGTGAACACTGAAGCTTTCTTT
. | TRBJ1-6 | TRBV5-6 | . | CASSGGTNSPLHF | TGTGCCAGCAGCGGGGGGACTAATTCACCCCTCCACTTT
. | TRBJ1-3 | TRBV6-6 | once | CASSYSKSSGNTIYF | TGTGCCAGCAGTTACTCGAAGAGCTCTGGAAACACCATATATTTT
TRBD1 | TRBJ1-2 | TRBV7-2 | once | CASSSSRTGTGYTF | TGTGCCAGCAGCTCGTCTCGGACAGGGACTGGCTACACCTTC